The T cell receptor (beta chain) described here comes from a study of CD4 T cells in relation to SARS-CoV-2 and coronaviruses. Study-level information: After roughly ten days of antigen culture, PBMC TCR beta CDR3s were sequenced.

CDR3 size: 14 residues. Trimming left V 4 bases short and J 5 bases short, with 13 bases between. Germline V CDR1 and CDR2: MNHEY, SVGEGT. The unexposed donors gave CD4+ T cells in 2011-2018, prior to COVID-19. The cells were cultured for about ten days before CD4+ T cells were isolated. About this clone: The antigen remains undetermined.

The method was immunoSEQ multiplex PCR; TCRdb's version includes in-frame clones alone and lacks a portion of them. The sample holds 20,000 to 25,000 clones, under 80% seen once. The chain employs TRBV6-2 or TRBV6-3 and TRBJ2-3, with D possibly matching TRBD2 (6 bases). Sequenced sample: CD4+ T cells from PBMCs, cultured in vitro. The receptor comes from a human donor in good health. This chain's CDR3 is CASSWARGRDTQYF. The CDR3 bases are TGTGCCAGCAGTTGGGCACGGGGGAGAGATACGCAGTATTTT.